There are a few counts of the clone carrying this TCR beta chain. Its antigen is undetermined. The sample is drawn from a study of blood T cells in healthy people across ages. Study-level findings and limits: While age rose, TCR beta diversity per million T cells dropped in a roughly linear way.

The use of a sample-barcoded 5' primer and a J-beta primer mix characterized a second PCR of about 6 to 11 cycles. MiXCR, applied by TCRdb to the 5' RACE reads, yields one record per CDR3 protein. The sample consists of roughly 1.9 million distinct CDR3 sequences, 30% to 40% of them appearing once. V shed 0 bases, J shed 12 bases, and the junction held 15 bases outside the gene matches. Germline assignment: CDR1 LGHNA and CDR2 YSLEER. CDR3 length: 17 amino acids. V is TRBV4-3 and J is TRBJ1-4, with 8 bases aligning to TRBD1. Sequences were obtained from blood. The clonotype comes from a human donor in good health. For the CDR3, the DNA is TGCGCCAGCAGCCAAGATCGGAGGTCGGGACAGGTCAGGCAACTGTTTTTT. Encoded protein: CASSQDRRSGQVRQLFF.